One and the same sample provided the 23 T cell receptor beta chains below, sequenced in a study of T cell responses to AZD1222 COVID-19 vaccine. Libraries were prepared by immunoSEQ multiplex PCR; TCRdb keeps only in-frame clonotypes and omits some of them. Of around 140,000 clones listed, 92% are singletons. Sequenced material: peripheral blood, taken on day 0 of AZD1222 vaccination. These receptors all come from an adult in good health.

In this sample, this clone turned up once. The chain recombines TRBV4-1 with TRBJ1-1, with no clear D. CDR1 is MGHRA and CDR2 is YSYEKL in the germline V gene. The CDR3 consists of 11 residues. V was clipped by 1 base and J by 11 bases, with 8 bases between them. The CDR3 protein is CASSQGGSAFF. The CDR3 nucleotides are TGCGCCAGCAGCCAAGGGGGTTCGGCTTTCTTT.

The chain uses TRBV27 and TRBJ1-2; tentatively, D is TRBD1 (5 bases). Germline-derived CDR1 and CDR2 are MNHEY and SMNVEV (reference sequence). The length of the CDR3 is 13 residues. V lost 2 bases to trimming and J lost 2 bases, with 6 bases between them. In DNA, the CDR3 is TGTGCCAGCAGTTTAAGACAGAACTATGGCTACACCTTC. Translating gives CASSLRQNYGYTF.

The CDR3 nucleotides are TGTGCCAGCAGTTACTTGGGGGGCGAGCAGTACTTC. Its translation is CASSYLGGEQYF. The chain uses TRBV6-2 or TRBV6-3 and TRBJ2-7, with a possible D match to TRBD2 (6 bases). Trimming cost V 1 base and J 6 bases, with 7 bases left between them. In germline, CDR1 is MNHEY, CDR2 SVGEGT. The CDR3 consists of 12 residues.

This chain uses TRBV5-4 with TRBJ2-1; TRBD1 matches at 7 bases. The ends lost 3 bases at V and 7 bases at J; junction bases unmatched: 13. The CDR3 has 16 residues. Germline-derived CDR1 and CDR2 are SGHNT and YYREEE (reference sequence). The CDR3 reads CASSSPGQQRGNEQFF. CDR3 nucleotide sequence: TGTGCCAGCAGCTCACCGGGACAGCAAAGAGGGAATGAGCAGTTCTTC.

The chain links TRBV7-3 to TRBJ2-1; 9 nucleotides agree with TRBD1. The germline V gene encodes CDR1 SGHTA and CDR2 FQGTGA. V lost 2 bases, J lost 8 bases, and 7 bases stayed unmatched. CDR3 length: 15 residues. Written as DNA, the CDR3 is TGTGCCAGCAGCTTACGGACAGGGGTGATGGATGAGCAGTTCTTC. Amino acid sequence: CASSLRTGVMDEQFF.

This clone was seen a few times. J is TRBJ1-5 and V is TRBV5-1; 11 bases match TRBD1. V lost 1 base and J lost 6; bases outside the gene matches: 3. The CDR3 has 15 amino acids. Germline CDR1 reads SGHRS; CDR2 reads YFSETQ. DNA of the CDR3: TGCGCCAGCAGCTTGACCGGGACAGGGGGTCAGCCCCAGCATTTT. It specifies CASSLTGTGGQPQHF.

The rearrangement uses TRBV11-3 and TRBJ1-3; D is ambiguous. Between the trimmed V and J ends, which lost 5 bases and 0 bases, there was a span of 8 bases. CDR3 length: 14 amino acids. Germline CDR1 SGHNT, CDR2 YENEEA. The CDR3 spells CASSPTSSGNTIYF. The CDR3 bases are TGTGCCAGCAGCCCTACCAGCTCTGGAAACACCATATATTTT.

This sequence joins TRBV6-5 and TRBJ1-3; D is unresolved. The CDR3 contains 13 residues. Looked up from germline, CDR1 is MNHEY and CDR2 is SVGAGI. Trimming pared 6 bases from V and 4 bases from J, leaving 10 bases between. CDR3 region: CASSRERGNTIYF. CDR3 nucleotides: TGTGCCAGCAGCCGAGAGAGGGGAAACACCATATATTTT.

The V and J genes are TRBV7-2 and TRBJ1-6, with D uncertain. The CDR3 has 13 amino acids. V was shortened by 5 bases and J by 9 bases, with 11 bases between the two germline ends. In germline, CDR1 is SGHTA, CDR2 FQGNSA. CDR3 loop: CASSPQYSSPLHF. Written as DNA, the CDR3 is TGTGCCAGCAGCCCCCAATACAGTTCACCCCTCCACTTT.

V gene TRBV24-1 combines with J gene TRBJ1-2; TRBD1 aligns across 8 bases. The CDR3 totals 15 residues. V dropped 2 bases and J dropped 7; count of bases not matched to a gene: 8. Germline-derived CDR1 and CDR2 are KGHDR and SFDVKD. DNA for the CDR3: TGTGCCACCAGTGATTCTGGACAGGGCGGTTTTGGCTACACCTTC. Its protein is CATSDSGQGGFGYTF.

This chain links TRBV20-1 with TRBJ2-1, with D unresolved. Germline V CDR1 and CDR2: DFQATT, SNEGSKA (reference sequence). The CDR3 contains 14 residues. Trimming left V 3 bases short and J 0 bases short, with 9 bases between. Here the CDR3 reads CSASPPPSYNEQFF. CDR3 bases: TGCAGTGCTAGTCCCCCCCCCTCCTACAATGAGCAGTTCTTC.

V is TRBV18 and J is TRBJ1-5, with D tentatively TRBD1 (6 bases). The CDR3 sequence is 15 residues long. In germline, CDR1 is KGHSH, CDR2 LQKENI. The V end was cut by 3 bases, the J end by 6 bases, with 15 bases between. CDR3 DNA sequence: TGTGCCAGCTCACCTAACACAGGGTTCTCTCAGCCCCAGCATTTT. Amino acids: CASSPNTGFSQPQHF.

The genes are TRBV10-2 and TRBJ1-1, with 11 bases aligning to TRBD1. J gave up 3 bases and V 6 bases, and 3 bases lay outside the gene matches. This CDR3 has 14 amino acids. Germline lookup yields CDR1 WSHSY and CDR2 SAAADI. DNA for the CDR3: TGCGCCAGCAGCTGGGGACAGGGGGACACTGAAGCTTTCTTT. It codes for CASSWGQGDTEAFF.

The chain couples TRBV7-8 to TRBJ2-7; 9 nucleotides agree with TRBD2. J lost 2 bases, V lost 6 bases, and 5 bases had no gene match. This CDR3 has 14 amino acids. Germline CDR1 and CDR2: SGHVS and FQNEAQ. The CDR3 sequence is CASRSGRFTYEQYF. The CDR3 DNA is TGTGCCAGCAGAAGCGGGAGGTTCACCTACGAGCAGTACTTC. Full variable domain (outside the CDR3, taken from reference TRBV7-8 and TRBJ2-7): GAGVSQSPRYKVAKRGQDVALRCDPISGHVSLFWYQQALGQGPEFLTYFQNEAQLDKSGLPSDRFFAERPEGSVSTLKIQRTQQEDSAVYLCASRSGRFTYEQYFGPGTRLTVT.

This clone was seen a single time. The chain employs TRBV29-1 and TRBJ2-5; D gene uncertain. V lost 3 bases, J lost 4 bases, and 9 bases lay in between. There are 12 residues in the CDR3. Germline CDR1 SQVTM, CDR2 ANQGSEA. The CDR3 spells CSVEHSPETQYF. The DNA of the CDR3 is TGCAGCGTTGAGCACAGCCCAGAGACCCAGTACTTC.

V and J are TRBV28 and TRBJ2-3; D gene uncertain. CDR1 MDHEN and CDR2 SYDVKM come from the germline V gene. V shed 1 base and J shed 4 bases, with 6 bases lying between them. The CDR3 extends over 13 amino acids. CDR3: CASSLSGPDTQYF. Here the CDR3 DNA reads TGTGCCAGCAGTTTATCCGGGCCAGATACGCAGTATTTT.

This clone was found a few times. The V gene is TRBV19, the J gene TRBJ1-1; TRBD1 is a possible D gene (5 bases). The CDR3 extends over 16 amino acids. V dropped 6 bases and J dropped 5 bases, with 22 bases sitting between them. The V gene's germline CDR1 is LNHDA and CDR2 SQIVND (reference sequence). CDR3 residues: CASRAFWGSGYTEAFF. The DNA for the CDR3 is TGTGCCAGTAGGGCATTCTGGGGGTCAGGTTATACTGAAGCTTTCTTT.

The gene calls are TRBV12-3 or TRBV12-4 and TRBJ2-7; 9 nucleotides match TRBD1. The junction had 2 bases not matched to a gene; V was cut back by 4 bases and J by 7 bases. The CDR3 totals 12 residues. The CDR3 DNA follows: TGTGCCAGCAGTTCGACAGGGGGGGAGCAGTACTTC. This sequence encodes CASSSTGGEQYF.

This clone was seen more than once but under ten times. The chain is built from TRBV5-1 and TRBJ1-5; possible D gene TRBD1, 5 bases. The CDR3 contains 15 residues. The germline V and J ends were trimmed by 4 bases and 5 bases, with 16 bases remaining between them. CDR1 is SGHRS and CDR2 is YFSETQ in the germline V gene. In nucleotides, the CDR3 is TGCGCCAGCAGCACTGACAGTTCCGCGGATCAGCCCCAGCATTTT. Its protein is CASSTDSSADQPQHF.

The gene calls are TRBV5-1 and TRBJ1-2; D not resolved. The germline V gene encodes CDR1 SGHRS and CDR2 YFSETQ. The germline V and J ends were trimmed by 5 bases and 7 bases, with 21 bases remaining between them. This CDR3 has 15 amino acids. DNA for the CDR3: TGCGCCAGCAGTACACCCGGATTCTATCCTGGTGGCTACACCTTC. Protein: CASSTPGFYPGGYTF.

The V call is TRBV7-9, the J call TRBJ2-7; 10 nucleotides line up with TRBD2. The CDR3 has 17 amino acids. V dropped 5 bases and J dropped 0; count of bases not matched to a gene: 10. In germline, CDR1 is SEHNR, CDR2 FQNEAQ (reference sequence). The CDR3 bases are TGTGCCAGCAGCCGAAGGACTAGCGGTAACCTCTCCTACGAGCAGTACTTC. This codes for CASSRRTSGNLSYEQYF.

V and J are TRBV27 and TRBJ1-6; 10 bases match TRBD1. This CDR3 is 15 amino acids long. The V gene end was trimmed by 6 bases and the J gene end by 10 bases; junction bases not matched to a gene: 9. The germline CDR1 and CDR2 sequences are MNHEY and SMNVEV (reference sequence). The CDR3 coding sequence is TGTGCCAGCAGACTCGGGACAGGGGTAGACTCACCCCTCCACTTT. Amino acid sequence: CASRLGTGVDSPLHF.

As to this clone: An end of the junction differs from the germline gene, which may be a read error. The rearrangement uses TRBV15 and TRBJ2-5, with a tentative D call TRBD1 (5 bases). CDR3 length: 12 amino acids. CDR1 is LNHNV and CDR2 is YYDKDF in the germline V gene (reference sequence). CDR3 sequence: CATRRAGETQYF. For the CDR3, the DNA is TGTGCCACCAGAAGAGCAGGGGAGACCCAGTACTTC.